This is a list of T cell receptor beta chains from one sample in a study of blood T cell repertoires in COVID-19. The table came from immunoSEQ multiplex PCR; TCRdb's copy has only in-frame clones and leaves some out. Among some 150,000 clones listed, 75% to 85% were seen once. Sequences were obtained from PBMCs or T cells enriched from blood (not recorded which). All receptors derive from a man over 45 who had recovered from COVID-19. CDR3s include the opening cysteine and the closing phenylalanine or tryptophan. D genes are given only for firm matches.

v_gene	d_gene	j_gene	CDR3aa
TRBV3-1/TRBV3-2	TRBD2	TRBJ2-1	CASSGTSETYNEQFF
TRBV5-1	TRBD2	TRBJ2-1	CASSPSGPGEQFF
TRBV5-6	NA	TRBJ2-7	CASSFGQQYEQYF
TRBV6-6	NA	TRBJ1-5	CASSPKRQNSIVSNQPQHF
TRBV11-2	NA	TRBJ1-3	CASTYTGRREGNTIYF
TRBV28	NA	TRBJ1-6	CASSPTGQSSYNSPLHF
TRBV6-4	NA	TRBJ1-5	CASSAEMSNQPQHF
TRBV6-9	TRBD1	TRBJ2-4	CASSLGQGLAKNIQYF
TRBV14	NA	TRBJ2-7	CASSPQGYEQYF
TRBV9	TRBD1	TRBJ1-2	CASSALLGQGGYGYTF
TRBV18	NA	TRBJ1-1	CASSPPEGTMNTEAFF
TRBV7-6	NA	TRBJ1-2	CASSRSQGSGYTF
TRBV28	TRBD1	TRBJ1-4	CASSLPGQTNEKLFF
TRBV9	TRBD1	TRBJ2-2	CASSVGTGGATGELFF
TRBV21-1	NA	TRBJ1-1	CASSVRLKNTEAFF
TRBV6-6	NA	TRBJ2-7	CASSYSDRAYEQYF
TRBV7-3	TRBD2	TRBJ2-1	CASSSYPLAGYEQFF
TRBV10-3	TRBD1	TRBJ2-4	CAISEGTGFYIQYF
TRBV5-4	NA	TRBJ2-7	CASSFDQGPYEQYF
TRBV10-2	NA	TRBJ2-3	CASSEWGLGTDTQYF
TRBV5-1	TRBD1	TRBJ1-5	CASSLDGQGNQPQHF
TRBV2	NA	TRBJ1-2	CASLRTVLTGYTF
TRBV11-1	NA	TRBJ1-3	CASSPEGSGNTIYF
TRBV5-1	NA	TRBJ2-5	CASSLDRAETQYF
TRBV18	TRBD1	TRBJ2-7	CASSPPPQGVHEQYF
TRBV11-2	NA	TRBJ2-5	CASSPGPTQYF
TRBV11-2	NA	TRBJ1-2	CASSLKGDYGYTF
TRBV24-1	TRBD1	TRBJ2-7	CATSVRTGDRGGLWYEQYF
TRBV30	NA	TRBJ2-7	CAESQAGDYYEQYF
TRBV10-2	TRBD1	TRBJ2-2	CAARPGQGYTGELFF
TRBV25-1	NA	TRBJ1-2	CASSDPNRRASDYGYTF
TRBV30	NA	TRBJ1-2	CAWSVHRHLYGYTF
TRBV25-1	NA	TRBJ1-1	CASTWNTEAFF
TRBV29-1	NA	TRBJ1-5	CSVEEGGRGNQPQHF
TRBV3-1/TRBV3-2	TRBD1	TRBJ1-1	CASSQLQGVTEAFF
TRBV19	NA	TRBJ1-4	CATHRGGRKANEKLFF
TRBV18	TRBD1	TRBJ1-4	CASSPRDRTIISTNEKLFF
TRBV7-2	NA	TRBJ2-1	CASSLRGNEQFF
TRBV6-2/TRBV6-3	NA	TRBJ2-5	CASSPRQETQYF
TRBV20-1	TRBD1	TRBJ2-7	CSAIQGNEQYF
TRBV6-5	NA	TRBJ1-2	CASSSEVGGYTF
TRBV28	NA	TRBJ2-1	CASRTQGNEQFF
TRBV28	TRBD1	TRBJ2-7	CASSPHRDRVTYEQYF
TRBV29-1	TRBD1	TRBJ2-7	CSVEAGGYEQYF
TRBV19	NA	TRBJ1-2	CASSTPQGFYGYTF